Sequencing of this T cell receptor beta chain was carried out in a study of shared clonotypes between healthy human individuals. Study outcomes and limitations: Donors were few, which limited the genetic and exposure-history diversity represented. Non-shared clonotypes displayed generation probabilities falling below those of clonotypes present in all four donors. Naive subsets usually exceeded memory subsets in estimated richness.

Points on this clone: The antigen is undetermined.

Sequencing was performed with immunoSEQ multiplex PCR; in TCRdb, only in-frame clones are kept and a portion is missing. The table includes fewer than 850,000 clones, roughly 88% detected once. In germline, CDR1 is SGHTA, CDR2 FQGTGA. V was shortened by 1 base and J by 1 base, with 8 bases between the two germline ends. This CDR3 is built from 14 residues. This TCR was sampled from a young man in good health. Some clones in this sample may be carry-over from other donors' samples. Sequences were obtained from memory CD8+ T cells from PBMCs. The sample's subset: CD45RO+ cells pooled with CCR7-negative TemRA cells. The rearrangement links TRBV7-3 to TRBJ2-7, with D unclear. The CDR3 here is CASSLRPGSYEQYF. CDR3 DNA sequence: TGTGCCAGCAGCTTAAGGCCCGGTTCCTACGAGCAGTACTTC.